The subject of this entry is one T cell receptor (beta chain). This specimen comes from a study of blood T cell repertoires in COVID-19. Across the study: The analysed material was cDNA or gDNA that came from T cells, B-cell-depleted T cells, or PBMCs.

Sequenced by immunoSEQ multiplex PCR; TCRdb stores in-frame clones only, minus some. The data show over 120,000 clones, roughly 82% seen once. The V end was cut by 2 bases, the J end by 7 bases, with 12 bases between. The germline V gene has CDR1 MNHEY and CDR2 SVGAGI. The CDR3 sequence is 15 residues long. V usage is TRBV6-5 and J usage is TRBJ1-6; possibly TRBD1 for D (5 bases). Material for sequencing was peripheral blood. This clonotype originated in a man aged 55 to 69 with active or convalescent COVID-19. For the CDR3, the DNA is TGTGCCAGCAGTTACCGGCAGGGTAGGAATTCACCCCTCCACTTT. Its protein is CASSYRQGRNSPLHF.